This passage covers 19 T cell receptor beta chains from one sample sequenced in a study of control samples from healthy donors and cancer patients. The data were produced by immunoSEQ multiplex PCR, yet TCRdb's version contains in-frame clones alone and is incomplete. Of 100,000 to 150,000 clones listed, 70% to 90% are singletons. The sequenced material came from blood. The receptors come from a man aged 50 to 59 in good health.

This clone was found once. V is TRBV3-1 (or the pseudogene TRBV3-2) and J is TRBJ1-2; D remains ambiguous. The germline V gene encodes CDR1 LGHDT and CDR2 YNNKEL (reference sequence). The V gene lost 1 base and the J gene lost 0 bases, with 3 bases spanning the gap. The CDR3 is 13 amino acids. CDR3 sequence (DNA): TGTGCCAGCAGCCAAGGGACTAACTATGGCTACACCTTC. Its protein is CASSQGTNYGYTF.

In its sample, this clone was seen a few times. The chain has TRBV24-1 and TRBJ2-5; a possible D gene is TRBD2 (5 bases). This CDR3 comprises 13 residues. Germline CDR1 reads KGHDR; CDR2 reads SFDVKD. Trimming took 5 bases from V and 4 from J, leaving 10 bases between them. CDR3 amino acids: CATSAGDVETQYF. In DNA form, the CDR3 reads TGTGCCACCAGTGCCGGGGATGTAGAGACCCAGTACTTC.

The chain has TRBV4-1 and TRBJ2-5, with D perhaps matching TRBD2 (7 bases). The CDR3 spans 11 residues. Germline-derived CDR1 and CDR2 are MGHRA and YSYEKL. The CDR3, as DNA: TGCGCGACTGGGAGGGGGGAGAGTAGGTACTTC. As protein: CATGRGESRYF.

This clone was picked up one time. V usage is TRBV15 and J usage is TRBJ1-6, with a tentative D call TRBD1 (5 bases). CDR1 is LNHNV, CDR2 YYDKDF, per germline (reference sequence). With 5 bases removed from V and 13 bases from J, the gap between germline ends came to 18 bases. This CDR3 is built from 14 residues. The chain's CDR3 is CATSPRGGRSPLHF. In nucleotides, the CDR3 is TGTGCCACCAGCCCACGGGGCGGCCGGTCGCCCCTCCACTTT. Supplemented by reference TRBV15 and TRBJ1-6, the full variable domain reads DAMVIQNPRYQVTQFGKPVTLSCSQTLNHNVMYWYQQKSSQAPKLLFHYYDKDFNNEADTPDNFQSRRPNTSFCFLDIRSPGLGDTAMYLCATSPRGGRSPLHFGNGTRLTVT.

A few counts support this clone. The CDR3 is CASSEGGTNQPQHF. For the CDR3, the DNA is TGTGCCAGCAGTGAAGGAGGTACGAATCAGCCCCAGCATTTT. This chain connects TRBV2 to TRBJ1-5; D gene ambiguous. CDR1 SNHLY and CDR2 FYNNEI come from the germline V gene. Trimming took off 1 base at V and 4 bases at J, with 8 bases between the two ends. The CDR3 loop spans 14 amino acids.

The chain couples TRBV4-1 to TRBJ1-2; D gene ambiguous. Germline CDR1 reads MGHRA; CDR2 reads YSYEKL. The CDR3 length is 14 residues. The V end lost 5 bases, the J end lost 4 bases, and 14 bases lay between the germline ends. The CDR3 is CASSVPAVGYGYTF. In nucleotides, the CDR3 is TGCGCCAGCAGCGTGCCGGCGGTCGGCTATGGCTACACCTTC.

The V call is TRBV7-3, the J call TRBJ1-6; D might be TRBD1 (6 bases). The CDR3 runs to 14 residues. Trimming left V 4 bases short and J 5 bases short, with 9 bases between. Germline lookup yields CDR1 SGHTA and CDR2 FQGTGA. CDR3 sequence (DNA): TGTGCCAGCAGCTATAGGGGGAATAATTCACCCCTCCACTTT. Its protein is CASSYRGNNSPLHF.

This clone was recorded only once. The rearrangement joins TRBV3-1 (or the pseudogene TRBV3-2) to TRBJ2-4; D is perhaps TRBD2 (6 bases). Trimming removed 0 bases from V and 0 bases from J, with 9 bases in between. This CDR3 region has 16 residues. Germline loops: CDR1 LGHDT, CDR2 YNNKEL (reference sequence). The CDR3 region has the DNA TGTGCCAGCAGCCAAGATCCGGGACTAGCCAAAAACATTCAGTACTTC. The encoded protein is CASSQDPGLAKNIQYF.

The rearrangement links TRBV5-4 to TRBJ2-3; unclear D gene. The CDR3 contains 14 residues. Trimming shortened V by 0 bases and J by 1 base, and 6 bases separated the two germline ends. Germline V CDR1 and CDR2: SGHNT, YYREEE (reference sequence). CDR3 region: CASSLDTGTDTQYF. In nucleotides, the CDR3 is TGTGCCAGCAGCTTGGACACCGGCACAGATACGCAGTATTTT.

There are a few counts of this clone. The chain combines TRBV19 with TRBJ2-5; 11 bases map to TRBD2. The germline V gene encodes CDR1 LNHDA and CDR2 SQIVND (reference sequence). Losses at the gene ends were 1 base for V and 1 base for J; bases not matched to a gene: 2. The CDR3 loop spans 16 amino acids. The CDR3 sequence is CASSIGLAGSQETQYF. The CDR3 DNA sequence: TGTGCCAGTAGTATAGGACTAGCGGGGAGCCAAGAGACCCAGTACTTC.

This sequence joins TRBV19 and TRBJ2-1, with 8 nucleotides matching TRBD1. Losses at the gene ends were 7 bases for V and 0 bases for J; bases not matched to a gene: 8. Looked up from germline, CDR1 is LNHDA and CDR2 is SQIVND (reference sequence). The CDR3 totals 16 residues. The CDR3 DNA reads TGTGCCAGTACGGCAGGGGGCCGAAGCTCCTACAATGAGCAGTTCTTC. Translating it yields CASTAGGRSSYNEQFF.

The chain uses TRBV11-3 and TRBJ2-3; TRBD2 is a possible D gene (5 bases). Trimming took 5 bases from V and 6 from J, leaving 12 bases between them. CDR1 SGHNT and CDR2 YENEEA come from the germline V gene. The CDR3 runs to 13 residues. CDR3 nucleotides: TGTGCCAGCAGCCTAGGACTTTCCGATACGCAGTATTTT. Protein product: CASSLGLSDTQYF.

J is TRBJ1-3 and V is TRBV5-4, with 7 bases that match TRBD1. Trimming removed 0 bases from V and 7 bases from J; junction bases left unmatched: 4. The CDR3 loop spans 14 amino acids. Germline-derived CDR1 and CDR2 are SGHNT and YYREEE (reference sequence). The CDR3 here is CASSLGGGGNTIYF. The CDR3 DNA sequence: TGTGCCAGCAGCTTGGGAGGGGGCGGGAACACCATATATTTT.

The rearrangement joins TRBV2 to TRBJ1-4; unclear D gene. Trimming left V 6 bases short and J 11 bases short, with 16 bases between. This CDR3 contains 13 residues. From germline, CDR1 is SNHLY and CDR2 FYNNEI. CDR3 residues: CASRPGSYGKLFF. Written as DNA, the CDR3 is TGTGCCAGCAGACCGGGCTCCTATGGGAAACTGTTTTTT.

This chain joins TRBV5-1 and TRBJ2-1, with D perhaps matching TRBD2 (7 bases). V was trimmed by 0 bases and J by 5 bases, leaving 9 bases between them. Germline CDR1 SGHRS, CDR2 YFSETQ. The length of the CDR3 is 14 residues. The CDR3 loop reads CASSLEGGNNEQFF. In DNA, the CDR3 is TGCGCCAGCAGCTTGGAGGGGGGGAACAATGAGCAGTTCTTC.

This sequence joins TRBV2 and TRBJ2-1, with 14 bases aligning to TRBD2. The CDR3 has 16 residues. CDR1 is SNHLY, CDR2 FYNNEI, per germline. With V trimmed by 4 bases and J by 7 bases, 6 bases remained unmatched. The CDR3 DNA is TGTGCCAGCAGTGGGGGACTAGCGGGGGAAAGGAATGAGCAGTTCTTC. It is translated as CASSGGLAGERNEQFF.

This chain uses TRBV7-3 with TRBJ1-1; tentative D call: TRBD1 (5 bases). V lost 5 bases and J lost 3, with 10 bases in between. CDR1 is SGHTA and CDR2 is FQGTGA in the germline V gene. The CDR3 is made up of 13 amino acids. This CDR3 is CASSPQGDTEAFF. The CDR3, as DNA: TGTGCCAGCAGCCCTCAGGGAGACACTGAAGCTTTCTTT.

J is TRBJ2-2 and V is TRBV5-4; 8 bases match TRBD2. The CDR3 has 16 residues. V shed 1 base, J shed 6 bases, and the junction held 8 bases outside the gene matches. Germline CDR1 is SGHNT and CDR2 is YYREEE (reference sequence). The CDR3 sequence: CASSLNGLARPGELFF. The CDR3, as DNA: TGTGCCAGCAGCTTGAATGGACTAGCTCGGCCCGGGGAGCTGTTTTTT.

The J gene is TRBJ2-3, the V gene TRBV7-9, with TRBD1 identical over 7 bases. The CDR3 has 15 amino acids. Germline V gene lookup returns CDR1 SEHNR and CDR2 FQNEAQ (reference sequence). V shed 3 bases and J 6 bases; nucleotides not matched to a gene: 9. CDR3 region: CASSFDRELGDTQYF. CDR3 nucleotide sequence: TGTGCCAGCAGCTTCGACAGGGAACTTGGTGATACGCAGTATTTT.